The clone carrying this TCR beta chain has more than one count but fewer than ten. The antigen is not known. Germline V gene lookup returns CDR1 SQVTM and CDR2 ANQGSEA. V was trimmed by 6 bases and J by 0 bases, leaving 9 bases between them. This CDR3 has 13 residues. This sample was taken from a study of T cells in Graves' hyperthyroidism and ophthalmopathy. Patients between 18 and 65 years old had hyperthyroidism, newly diagnosed and lasting under 2 months. Exclusion of a patient resulted from uncontrolled infection, other autoimmune disease, pregnancy or lactation. Diagnosis rested on symptoms, serum thyroxine and TRAb, thyroid ultrasound, and orbital computed tomography. Broader study findings: Blood also held most thyroid clonotypes expanded beyond 0.001.

Amplified TCR beta CDR3 regions derived from RNA transcripts. The TCR CDR3 first-round RT-PCR relied on the HTBI primer set. TCRdb passed the multiplex PCR reads through MiXCR, listing each CDR3 protein once. The sample yields some 560,000 distinct CDR3 sequences, 15% to 17% seen once. The rearrangement links TRBV29-1 to TRBJ1-3; D perhaps matches TRBD1 (6 bases). The clonotype comes from a woman aged 25 to 39 with Graves' hyperthyroidism. Sequenced sample: blood. DNA of the CDR3: TGCAGCGTGGGGGACAACTCTGGAAACACCATATATTTT. Its protein is CSVGDNSGNTIYF. Filled out from reference TRBV29-1 and TRBJ1-3, the complete variable domain reads SAVISQKPSRDICQRGTSLTIQCQVDSQVTMMFWYRQQPGQSLTLIATANQGSEATYESGFVIDKFPISRPNLTFSTLTVSNMSPEDSSIYLCSVGDNSGNTIYFGEGSWLTVV.